Listed here are 31 T cell receptor beta chains from one sample, sequenced in a study of CXCR3-negative and CXCR3-positive naive CD8 T cells. Study conclusions and caveats: The TRB CDR3s that CXCR3-positive naive cells carried were more hydrophobic than those of CXCR3-negative naive cells.

The antigens these receptors bind are not known. The TRB cDNA libraries were prepared by 5' RACE with UMI labels. TCRdb re-called the 5' RACE reads and shows each CDR3 protein once, DNA omitted. Recorded for this sample: just under 90,000 distinct CDR3 sequences. Specimen: naive CXCR3+ CD8+ T cells from blood. Regarding subset: CD45RO-CCR7+CD27+CD95- naive CD8+ T cells expressing CXCR3 (TNR3+). The receptors shown here come from a human donor in good health. Some clones in this sample may be carry-over from other donors' samples.

The chain combines TRBV21-1 with TRBJ1-5; the TCRdb call, TRBD1, lacks DNA for checking. TRBV21-1 is a listed pseudogene. The CDR3 covers 16 residues. The CDR3 sequence is CASTPDTFHPPQPQHF.

This chain links TRBV28 with TRBJ1-2; TCRdb reports TRBD1, a call that lacks DNA to check it against. The germline CDR1 and CDR2 sequences are MDHEN and SYDVKM. The CDR3 covers 13 residues. The CDR3 sequence: CASGTHQGDGYTF.

CDR3 sequence reads: CASGQDQGALAEAFF. The chain links TRBV7-9 to TRBJ1-1; TCRdb gives TRBD1 as the D gene, but with no DNA this cannot be confirmed. The length of the CDR3 is 15 residues. Germline values: CDR1 SEHNR, CDR2 FQNEAQ (reference sequence).

This sequence joins TRBV10-3 and TRBJ2-7; the TRBD1 assignment by TCRdb is unverifiable without DNA. The CDR3 contains 14 residues. In germline, CDR1 is ENHRY, CDR2 SYGVKD. CDR3 residues: CAISESGNPYEQYF.

The chain links TRBV19 to TRBJ1-4. This CDR3 is 14 amino acids long. The germline V gene encodes CDR1 LNHDA and CDR2 SQIVND (reference sequence). The CDR3 sequence: CASRHTSHNEKLFF.

V gene TRBV24-1 combines with J gene TRBJ1-5. CDR1 and CDR2 (germline): KGHDR, SFDVKD. The CDR3 is made up of 15 amino acids. The chain's CDR3 is CATSDFFVVNQPQHF.

V usage is TRBV9 and J usage is TRBJ1-2; TCRdb selects TRBD1, and the lack of DNA leaves this call unchecked. The CDR3 covers 14 residues. Germline-derived CDR1 and CDR2 are SGDLS and YYNGEE. The CDR3 sequence: CASSVGQGDYGYTF.

The chain has TRBV18 and TRBJ2-3; there is no DNA to check the TCRdb D call of TRBD2. The CDR3 sequence is 16 residues long. The germline gives CDR1 KGHSH, CDR2 LQKENI. CDR3 in amino acids: CASSPPASGGTDTQYF.

The chain carries TRBV7-2 and TRBJ1-4; absent DNA, TCRdb's TRBD1 call cannot be checked. This CDR3 contains 13 residues. Germline loops: CDR1 SGHTA, CDR2 FQGNSA. The CDR3 region is CASSQIRGEKLFF.

The V and J genes are TRBV6-5 and TRBJ2-2; as DNA is missing, the TRBD2 call by TCRdb cannot be tested. Germline-derived CDR1 and CDR2 are MNHEY and SVGAGI. This CDR3 is 14 amino acids long. The CDR3 reads CASTSGENTGELFF.

V gene TRBV28 combines with J gene TRBJ1-5; TCRdb's D gene call, TRBD1, goes unchecked for lack of DNA. Germline CDR1 is MDHEN and CDR2 is SYDVKM. The CDR3 consists of 13 residues. The chain's CDR3 is CASSQYRGQPQHF.

The chain joins TRBV29-1 to TRBJ2-7; TCRdb reports TRBD2, a call that lacks DNA to check it against. The CDR3 has 13 residues. The germline V gene encodes CDR1 SQVTM and CDR2 ANQGSEA. The CDR3 is CSVDGTSDYEQYF.

V gene TRBV9 combines with J gene TRBJ1-1. Germline V gene lookup returns CDR1 SGDLS and CDR2 YYNGEE. There are 14 residues in the CDR3. CDR3 sequence reads: CASSVEQINTEAFF. The complete variable domain, with remaining parts taken from reference TRBV9 and TRBJ1-1, reads DSGVTQTPKHLITATGQRVTLRCSPRSGDLSVYWYQQSLDQGLQFLIQYYNGEERAKGNILERFSAQQFPDLHSELNLSSLELGDSALYFCASSVEQINTEAFFGQGTRLTVV.

The gene calls are TRBV7-9 and TRBJ2-2. Per germline, CDR1 SEHNR and CDR2 FQNEAQ (reference sequence). The CDR3 covers 15 residues. The CDR3 sequence: CASSVWVKGTGELFF.

This chain joins TRBV12-3 or TRBV12-4 and TRBJ2-1. The CDR3 length is 12 residues. CDR3 protein: CASSFGLDEQFF.

The chain joins TRBV28 to TRBJ1-1. Germline CDR1 reads MDHEN; CDR2 reads SYDVKM. The length of the CDR3 is 11 residues. The CDR3 sequence: CASSVGWEAFF.

The CDR3 spells CASSPGEQKSTDTQYF. V usage is TRBV18 and J usage is TRBJ2-3. This CDR3 is built from 16 residues. Germline V gene sequence: CDR1 KGHSH, CDR2 LQKENI.

V and J are TRBV29-1 and TRBJ2-2; the D call from TCRdb, TRBD2, cannot be confirmed without DNA. The CDR3 loop spans 15 amino acids. The germline gives CDR1 SQVTM, CDR2 ANQGSEA. The chain's CDR3 is CSVERTSGTTGELFF.

V and J are TRBV29-1 and TRBJ2-2; TCRdb's D call, TRBD1, is unchecked because there is no DNA. Per the germline V gene, CDR1 is SQVTM and CDR2 is ANQGSEA. The CDR3 extends over 13 amino acids. CDR3 amino acids: CSVELAGAGELFF.

The V and J genes are TRBV12-1 and TRBJ2-5. TRBV12-1 has pseudogene status. The CDR3 loop spans 13 amino acids. CDR3 amino acids: CASSDSPRETQYF.

The chain combines TRBV6-2 or TRBV6-3 with TRBJ2-1. This CDR3 spans 11 amino acids. Germline V gene sequence: CDR1 MNHEY, CDR2 SVGEGT. The CDR3 sequence: CASSYSGEQFF.

V gene TRBV12-3 or TRBV12-4 combines with J gene TRBJ2-7. The CDR3 runs 13 residues. CDR3 sequence: CASSLVRTYEQYF.

This rearrangement joins TRBV29-1 to TRBJ1-2. This CDR3 spans 12 amino acids. The germline V gene encodes CDR1 SQVTM and CDR2 ANQGSEA. CDR3 residues: CSVVASGDGYTF.

The gene calls are TRBV3-1 and TRBJ1-5; TCRdb's D call of TRBD1 is untestable without DNA. The CDR3 contains 14 residues. Germline CDR1 and CDR2: LGHDT and YNNKEL (reference sequence). CDR3 protein: CASSPEQGEQPQHF.

This chain connects TRBV7-2 to TRBJ2-7; TCRdb's D call, TRBD1, is unchecked because there is no DNA. CDR3 length equals 15 residues. CDR1 is SGHTA and CDR2 is FQGNSA in the germline V gene. The CDR3 is CASSLVGQGNYEQYF. Variable domain in full (rest from reference TRBV7-2 and TRBJ2-7): GAGVSQSPSNKVTEKGKDVELRCDPISGHTALYWYRQSLGQGLEFLIYFQGNSAPDKSGLPSDRFSAERTGGSVSTLTIQRTQQEDSAVYLCASSLVGQGNYEQYFGPGTRLTVT.

The rearrangement joins TRBV7-9 to TRBJ1-1. This CDR3 is built from 15 residues. Germline CDR1 SEHNR, CDR2 FQNEAQ (reference sequence). This CDR3 reads CASSLGRGTDTEAFF.

The chain joins TRBV20-1 to TRBJ2-4; TCRdb outputs TRBD1, but without DNA this stays unchecked. This CDR3 is 17 amino acids long. From germline, CDR1 is DFQATT and CDR2 SNEGSKA (reference sequence). CDR3 amino acids: CSAGTGTILEAKNIQYF.

The V and J genes are TRBV11-2 and TRBJ2-7; TCRdb indicates TRBD1, and absent DNA this call remains unverified. From germline, CDR1 is SGHAT and CDR2 FQNNGV. The CDR3 runs to 14 residues. This chain's CDR3 is CASSSPQGAYEQYF. Combining the CDR3 with reference TRBV11-2 and TRBJ2-7 gives the whole variable domain EAGVAQSPRYKIIEKRQSVAFWCNPISGHATLYWYQQILGQGPKLLIQFQNNGVVDDSQLPKDRFSAERLKGVDSTLKIQPAKLEDSAVYLCASSSPQGAYEQYFGPGTRLTVT.

The chain is built from TRBV28 and TRBJ2-7; TCRdb reports TRBD1, a call that lacks DNA to check it against. Germline lookup yields CDR1 MDHEN and CDR2 SYDVKM. The CDR3 is 17 residues long. The CDR3 reads CASSLRQEGAGVYEQYF.

J is TRBJ1-1 and V is TRBV2; TCRdb reports TRBD1, a call that lacks DNA to check it against. CDR1 SNHLY and CDR2 FYNNEI come from the germline V gene. The length of the CDR3 is 15 residues. This CDR3 reads CARGSDREGNTEAFF.

The chain employs TRBV12-3 or TRBV12-4 and TRBJ1-3. The CDR3 consists of 12 residues. The CDR3 here is CASTTSGGTIYF.